This T cell receptor beta chain came from a study of brain T cells in children with intractable seizures. The protocol was immunoSEQ multiplex PCR, while the TCRdb copy is restricted to in-frame clones and leaves out a portion. There are 60,000 to 85,000 clones in the sample; approximately 94% occur only once, and more than 1.5% lies in the top ten. Of note for this clone: Its antigen remains unidentified.

General study findings and limits: Pre- and post-surgery blood differed in depth, so pre-surgery absences may be undersampling. Viral specificity was inferred only from CDR3 similarity; HCMV serostatus was unknown.

The sample was peripheral blood, taken at surgery. The TCR was taken from a boy under two years old with tuberous sclerosis and intractable seizures.

The CDR3 DNA follows: TGTGCCAGTAAACCCGCAGGGGCGGTGAACACCGGGGAGCTGTTTTTT. The encoded protein is CASKPAGAVNTGELFF. The gene calls are TRBV19 and TRBJ2-2; TRBD1 is a possible D gene (6 bases). Germline loops: CDR1 LNHDA, CDR2 SQIVND (reference sequence). This CDR3 comprises 16 residues. V was clipped by 7 bases and J by 1 base, with 16 bases between them.